A single sample is the source of the 22 T cell receptor beta chains below, sequenced in a study of blood T cell repertoires in COVID-19. Measured with immunoSEQ multiplex PCR; TCRdb has only the in-frame clones, and not every one. The sample lists about 87,000 clones, about 85% occurring once. The sequenced sample was peripheral blood. These receptors all stem from a woman over 75 with COVID-19, enrolled during active disease.

V is TRBV27 and J is TRBJ2-6, with 7 bases lining up with TRBD2. Unmatched junction bases numbered 2, after V lost 4 bases and J lost 2 bases. From germline, CDR1 is MNHEY and CDR2 SMNVEV (reference sequence). The CDR3 is 15 residues long. CDR3 nucleotide sequence: TGTGCCAGCAGTTGGGGGACTACTGGGGCCAACGTCCTGACTTTC. It encodes CASSWGTTGANVLTF.

The V gene is TRBV11-1, the J gene TRBJ2-5; TRBD1 agrees at 7 bases. This CDR3 is 13 amino acids long. With V trimmed by 7 bases and J by 1 base, 3 bases remained unmatched. Germline V gene data show CDR1 as SGHAT and CDR2 as FQDESV (reference sequence). The DNA for the CDR3 is TGTGCCAGCACCCGGACAGGCCAAGAGACCCAGTACTTC. As protein: CASTRTGQETQYF.

The rearrangement links TRBV10-2 to TRBJ2-7, with TRBD1 matching over 8 bases. Losses at the gene ends were 7 bases for V and 4 bases for J; bases not matched to a gene: 9. The CDR3 extends over 14 amino acids. Per the germline V gene, CDR1 is WSHSY and CDR2 is SAAADI. The CDR3 DNA reads as TGCGCCAGCAAAAATACAGGGGGTGGGTACGAGCAGTACTTC. Protein sequence: CASKNTGGGYEQYF.

The genes are TRBV6-5 and TRBJ1-4, with 7 bases lining up with TRBD1. Per the germline V gene, CDR1 is MNHEY and CDR2 is SVGAGI. V lost 0 bases to trimming and J lost 8 bases; unmatched junction nucleotides: 9. The CDR3 extends over 16 amino acids. Written as DNA, the CDR3 is TGTGCCAGCAGTTACTCGCTTGGGGCAGGGGGAGAAAAACTGTTTTTT. It is translated as CASSYSLGAGGEKLFF.

The rearrangement links TRBV30 to TRBJ2-7, with 7 bases lining up with TRBD1. The CDR3 runs to 13 residues. CDR1 GTSNPN and CDR2 SVGIG come from the germline V gene (reference sequence). Trimming at V came to 4 bases and at J to 7 bases, leaving 10 bases not matched to a gene. The CDR3 spells CAWTRDRVGEQYF. CDR3 DNA sequence: TGTGCCTGGACCCGAGACAGGGTGGGAGAGCAGTACTTC.

This chain connects TRBV30 to TRBJ1-6; 7 nucleotides agree with TRBD1. CDR1 and CDR2 (germline): GTSNPN, SVGIG (reference sequence). The CDR3 is made up of 16 amino acids. Trimming took 3 bases from V and 0 from J; bases not matched to a gene: 5. The CDR3: CAWSRDSRSYNSPLHF. CDR3 in DNA: TGTGCCTGGAGCCGGGACAGCCGCTCCTATAATTCACCCCTCCACTTT.

J is TRBJ1-4 and V is TRBV5-1, with TRBD1 matching over 7 bases. Germline trimming cut 3 bases from V and 3 bases from J; bases unmatched to any gene: 5. CDR1 is SGHRS and CDR2 is YFSETQ in the germline V gene. There are 15 residues in the CDR3. CDR3 nucleotide sequence: TGCGCCAGCAGCTATGGACAGGCCTCTAATGAAAAACTGTTTTTT. Encoded protein: CASSYGQASNEKLFF. Supplemented by reference TRBV5-1 and TRBJ1-4, the full variable domain reads KAGVTQTPRYLIKTRGQQVTLSCSPISGHRSVSWYQQTPGQGLQFLFEYFSETQRNKGNFPGRFSGRQFSNSRSEMNVSTLELGDSALYLCASSYGQASNEKLFFGSGTQLSVL.

The table lists this clone with a few counts. The rearrangement joins TRBV3-1 (or the pseudogene TRBV3-2) to TRBJ2-7; 7 bases line up with TRBD2. Germline lookup yields CDR1 LGHDT and CDR2 YNNKEL (reference sequence). Losses at the gene ends were 1 base for V and 6 bases for J; bases not matched to a gene: 0. This CDR3 is 12 amino acids long. CDR3 sequence (DNA): TGTGCCAGCAGCCAAGCGGGGGGCGAGCAGTACTTC. It yields the protein CASSQAGGEQYF.

The chain joins TRBV6-6 to TRBJ2-5; TRBD2 agrees at 11 bases. The J segment lost 7 bases and the V segment lost 6 bases, leaving 13 bases of the junction unmatched. Germline loops: CDR1 MNHNY, CDR2 SVGAGI (reference sequence). The CDR3 is made up of 16 amino acids. The CDR3, as DNA: TGTGCCAGCAGGACGACTAGCGGGGCTAGGCCGGGGACCCAGTACTTC. This codes for CASRTTSGARPGTQYF.

The genes are TRBV6-5 and TRBJ2-7; 8 bases fit TRBD1. CDR3 length: 13 amino acids. With 9 bases clipped from V and 8 bases from J, the junction kept 12 bases outside the gene matches. Germline lookup yields CDR1 MNHEY and CDR2 SVGAGI. The CDR3 DNA reads as TGTGCCAGTACTAGGGACAGGAGTATGAAGCAGTACTTC. It specifies CASTRDRSMKQYF.

V gene TRBV2 combines with J gene TRBJ1-2; 7 positions agree with TRBD1. This CDR3 comprises 12 residues. CDR1 and CDR2 from the germline V gene are SNHLY and FYNNEI. The ends lost 6 bases at V and 4 bases at J; junction bases unmatched: 2. The CDR3 coding sequence is TGTGCCAGCAGGAGGGACAGCTATGGCTACACCTTC. Translation gives CASRRDSYGYTF. Full variable domain (missing parts from reference TRBV2 and TRBJ1-2): EPEVTQTPSHQVTQMGQEVILRCVPISNHLYFYWYRQILGQKVEFLVSFYNNEISEKSEIFDDQFSVERPDGSNFTLKIRSTKLEDSAMYFCASRRDSYGYTFGSGTRLTVV.

The V call is TRBV9, the J call TRBJ1-4; possible D gene TRBD1, 5 bases. The CDR3 contains 15 residues. Trimming cost V 4 bases and J 8 bases, with 18 bases left between them. Germline V gene data show CDR1 as SGDLS and CDR2 as YYNGEE. CDR3: CASSPHGGDREKLFF. The CDR3 DNA follows: TGTGCCAGCAGCCCCCACGGGGGGGACCGGGAAAAACTGTTTTTT.

The genes are TRBV23-1 and TRBJ1-5; D might be TRBD1 (6 bases). TRBV23-1 is an ORF; its function is uncertain. V gave up 2 bases and J gave up 2 bases, with 16 bases separating them. This CDR3 is 17 amino acids long. The CDR3 bases are TGCGCCAGCAGTCAAGCCGCAGGGGCGGGCGGCAATCAGCCCCAGCATTTT. This translates into CASSQAAGAGGNQPQHF.

The chain joins TRBV7-2 to TRBJ2-7; 8 bases map to TRBD1. Germline loops: CDR1 SGHTA, CDR2 FQGNSA. Unmatched junction bases numbered 18, after V lost 5 bases and J lost 6 bases. The CDR3 is 17 amino acids. The CDR3 spells CASSLQFGDRQIGEQYF. As DNA, the CDR3 is TGTGCCAGCAGCCTACAATTCGGGGACAGGCAAATAGGCGAGCAGTACTTC.

J is TRBJ1-3 and V is TRBV19; D remains ambiguous. The germline V and J ends were trimmed by 8 bases and 0 bases, with 14 bases remaining between them. Germline CDR1 is LNHDA and CDR2 is SQIVND (reference sequence). The CDR3 sequence is 15 residues long. The CDR3 bases are TGTGCCAGTTTCCCCGGGAGTTCCTCTGGAAACACCATATATTTT. Translated: CASFPGSSSGNTIYF.

This clone has only one observation. The chain couples TRBV19 to TRBJ2-5, with D tentatively TRBD2 (6 bases). Germline CDR1 and CDR2: LNHDA and SQIVND (reference sequence). CDR3 length: 13 residues. V lost 8 bases and J 2 bases, leaving 12 bases between the germline ends. The DNA of the CDR3 is TGTGCCAGTCACCGGGCGGGACAAGAGACCCAGTACTTC. As protein: CASHRAGQETQYF.

The chain combines TRBV6-5 with TRBJ2-1, with D tentatively TRBD2 (6 bases). The CDR3 has 14 residues. Germline CDR1 reads MNHEY; CDR2 reads SVGAGI. V lost 8 bases and J 7 bases, leaving 18 bases between the germline ends. CDR3 protein: CASAGTRLRNEQFF. CDR3 DNA sequence: TGTGCCAGCGCGGGAACTAGATTGAGGAATGAGCAGTTCTTC.

The chain couples TRBV5-6 to TRBJ2-7; TRBD2 matches 9 bases. This CDR3 has 15 amino acids. Trimming removed 2 bases from V and 0 bases from J; junction bases left unmatched: 3. Germline values: CDR1 SGHDT, CDR2 YYEEEE. CDR3 in DNA: TGTGCCAGCAGCTTCCGTAGCGGGAGCTCCTACGAGCAGTACTTC. Amino acid sequence: CASSFRSGSSYEQYF.

This sequence joins TRBV11-1 and TRBJ2-7; no clear D gene. The CDR3 is made up of 13 amino acids. Germline assignment: CDR1 SGHAT and CDR2 FQDESV (reference sequence). V was pared by 3 bases and J by 4 bases, with 10 bases between. This CDR3 is CASSFSGSYEQYF. Here the CDR3 DNA reads TGTGCCAGCAGCTTTTCTGGCTCTTACGAGCAGTACTTC.

The count of this clone is one. The rearrangement joins TRBV27 to TRBJ2-5; 9 nucleotides agree with TRBD1. The length of the CDR3 is 15 residues. After removal of 4 bases from V and 1 base from J, the junction contained 4 bases not matched to a gene. The germline V gene has CDR1 MNHEY and CDR2 SMNVEV (reference sequence). In nucleotides, the CDR3 is TGTGCCAGCAGTTCCGGACAGGGGCCCCAAGAGACCCAGTACTTC. This sequence encodes CASSSGQGPQETQYF.

J is TRBJ2-2 and V is TRBV10-1, with D perhaps TRBD2 (5 bases). The CDR3 is 13 residues long. In germline, CDR1 is WNHNN, CDR2 SYGVQD (reference sequence). V shed 5 bases and J shed 7 bases, with 11 bases lying between them. CDR3 coding DNA: TGCGCCAGCAGTCGGGGATATGACGGGGAGCTGTTTTTT. Residues: CASSRGYDGELFF.

The V call is TRBV3-1 (or the pseudogene TRBV3-2), the J call TRBJ1-1, with 7 positions matching TRBD1. With V trimmed by 2 bases and J by 1 base, 1 base remained unmatched. The CDR3 runs 14 residues. CDR1 is LGHDT, CDR2 YNNKEL, per germline (reference sequence). CDR3 sequence: CASSQHRGNTEAFF. The CDR3 DNA follows: TGTGCCAGCAGCCAACACAGGGGGAACACTGAAGCTTTCTTT.